A selection of T cell receptor beta chains follows, all from one sample in a study of identical twins. Using its own MiXCR run on the 5' RACE reads, TCRdb lists one record per CDR3 protein. The sample has 1.5 million to 2 million distinct CDR3 sequences, under 35% seen once. Sequenced material: cord blood. These receptors all stem from a newborn girl in good health. The CDR3 runs from the conserved cysteine through the conserved F or W. Fields, in order: V gene, clone size, D gene, J gene, CDR3 DNA, CDR3 protein. D genes are given only for firm matches. Rows may omit the clone size; those that give it use once, few, many or a size class.

v_call: TRBV7-2
clone_size: many
d_call: .
j_call: TRBJ1-2
cdr3_nt: TGTGCCAGCAGCTTGGTCGGTGGCGGCTACACCTTC
cdr3_aa: CASSLVGGGYTF

v_call: TRBV27
clone_size: few
d_call: .
j_call: TRBJ1-5
cdr3_nt: TGTGCCAGCAGTTTAGGGTTACGGGGCCCTAATCAGCCCCAGCATTTT
cdr3_aa: CASSLGLRGPNQPQHF

v_call: TRBV4-2
clone_size: .
d_call: .
j_call: TRBJ1-5
cdr3_nt: TGTGCCAGCAGCCAAGATCCCGATCAGCCCCAGCATTTT
cdr3_aa: CASSQDPDQPQHF

v_call: TRBV2
clone_size: .
d_call: .
j_call: TRBJ2-7
cdr3_nt: TGTGCCAGCAGTGAGGTAGAGCTTAGAAGCTCCTACGAGCAGTACTTC
cdr3_aa: CASSEVELRSSYEQYF

v_call: TRBV19
clone_size: .
d_call: .
j_call: TRBJ1-2
cdr3_nt: TGTGCCAGTAGCGGACAGCACGATGGCTACACCTTC
cdr3_aa: CASSGQHDGYTF

v_call: TRBV7-9
clone_size: .
d_call: TRBD1
j_call: TRBJ2-1
cdr3_nt: TGTGCCAGCAGCCCAATGGGACAGGGCTCCAATGAGCAGTTCTTC
cdr3_aa: CASSPMGQGSNEQFF

v_call: TRBV2
clone_size: .
d_call: TRBD2
j_call: TRBJ2-3
cdr3_nt: TGTGCCAGCAGACTCACCACTAGCGGGAGTACAGATACGCAGTATTTT
cdr3_aa: CASRLTTSGSTDTQYF

v_call: TRBV2
clone_size: .
d_call: .
j_call: TRBJ2-5
cdr3_nt: TGTGCCAGCACTAGGCAGGGTGTGAGAGAGACCCAGTACTTC
cdr3_aa: CASTRQGVRETQYF

v_call: TRBV6-2/TRBV6-3
clone_size: .
d_call: .
j_call: TRBJ1-5
cdr3_nt: TGTGCCAGCAGTTACTCGGCCCTGAGCAATCAGCCCCAGCATTTT
cdr3_aa: CASSYSALSNQPQHF

v_call: TRBV7-2
clone_size: .
d_call: .
j_call: TRBJ2-3
cdr3_nt: TGTGCCAGCAGCTTAAATAGGTTGAACACAGATACGCAGTATTTT
cdr3_aa: CASSLNRLNTDTQYF

v_call: TRBV20-1
clone_size: many
d_call: .
j_call: TRBJ1-2
cdr3_nt: TGCAGTGCTAGAAGGGACAACTATGGCTACACCTTC
cdr3_aa: CSARRDNYGYTF

v_call: TRBV24-1
clone_size: few
d_call: .
j_call: TRBJ2-5
cdr3_nt: TGTGCCACCAGTGATACCCTGACGGGGGAGCAGTACTTC
cdr3_aa: CATSDTLTGEQYF

v_call: TRBV27
clone_size: few
d_call: .
j_call: TRBJ2-1
cdr3_nt: TGTGCCAGCACCCCAGGGGACAACTTCAATGAGCAGTTCTTC
cdr3_aa: CASTPGDNFNEQFF

v_call: TRBV27
clone_size: .
d_call: .
j_call: TRBJ1-4
cdr3_nt: TGTGCCAGCAGTTCTTTTGCGAGGGGCATCCGTAATGAAAAACTGTTTTTT
cdr3_aa: CASSSFARGIRNEKLFF

v_call: TRBV6-5
clone_size: .
d_call: .
j_call: TRBJ2-5
cdr3_nt: TGTGCCAGCAGTTACTCGCGGCTCTACAATGAGCAGTACTTC
cdr3_aa: CASSYSRLYNEQYF

v_call: TRBV29-1
clone_size: .
d_call: .
j_call: TRBJ1-1
cdr3_nt: TGCAGCGTTGTGACAGTTCAAAACACTGAAGCTTTCTTT
cdr3_aa: CSVVTVQNTEAFF

v_call: TRBV4-2
clone_size: few
d_call: .
j_call: TRBJ2-3
cdr3_nt: TGTGCCAGCAGCCAAGGGCTAGCTCTAGATACGCAGTATTTT
cdr3_aa: CASSQGLALDTQYF

v_call: TRBV29-1
clone_size: few
d_call: .
j_call: TRBJ2-5
cdr3_nt: TGCAGCGTTGGGCTGGGAAGAGAGACCCAGTACTTC
cdr3_aa: CSVGLGRETQYF

v_call: TRBV20-1
clone_size: few
d_call: .
j_call: TRBJ2-7
cdr3_nt: TGCAGTGCTAGTAAGGCTTCTACCTACGAGCAGTACTTC
cdr3_aa: CSASKASTYEQYF

v_call: TRBV4-2
clone_size: few
d_call: .
j_call: TRBJ2-7
cdr3_nt: TGTGCCAGCAGCCAAGAGATCGGGGAAGGGTACGAGCAGTACTTC
cdr3_aa: CASSQEIGEGYEQYF

v_call: TRBV3-1
clone_size: few
d_call: .
j_call: TRBJ2-7
cdr3_nt: TGTGCCAGCAGCTCGGACCGACAAGTCTTCTACGAGCAGTACTTC
cdr3_aa: CASSSDRQVFYEQYF

v_call: TRBV20-1
clone_size: few
d_call: .
j_call: TRBJ2-4
cdr3_nt: TGCAGTGACTCAGCGGTAGCCAAAAACATTCAGTACTTC
cdr3_aa: CSDSAVAKNIQYF

v_call: TRBV28
clone_size: .
d_call: .
j_call: TRBJ1-2
cdr3_nt: TGTGCCAGCAGGTACACAGGGAATGGCTACACCTTC
cdr3_aa: CASRYTGNGYTF

v_call: TRBV29-1
clone_size: few
d_call: .
j_call: TRBJ1-2
cdr3_nt: TGCAGCGCTGCAAGGGGTCGTGGCTACACCTTC
cdr3_aa: CSAARGRGYTF

v_call: TRBV7-9
clone_size: few
d_call: .
j_call: TRBJ2-1
cdr3_nt: TGTGCCAGCAGCTTTCAGACCGGGGGAGCCTACAATGAGCAGTTCTTC
cdr3_aa: CASSFQTGGAYNEQFF

v_call: TRBV20-1
clone_size: .
d_call: TRBD2
j_call: TRBJ2-7
cdr3_nt: TGCAGTGCTAGGGGCGCGCGGGAGGGCCTCTACGAGCAGTACTTC
cdr3_aa: CSARGAREGLYEQYF

v_call: TRBV6-1
clone_size: .
d_call: .
j_call: TRBJ1-4
cdr3_nt: TGTGCCAGCAGCGCCTGGGGGGTTGAAAAACTGTTTTTT
cdr3_aa: CASSAWGVEKLFF

v_call: TRBV5-1
clone_size: .
d_call: .
j_call: TRBJ2-7
cdr3_nt: TGCGCCAGCACTGCCCGGGGGGCTCCCTACAATGAGCAGTACTTC
cdr3_aa: CASTARGAPYNEQYF

v_call: TRBV7-9
clone_size: few
d_call: .
j_call: TRBJ2-7
cdr3_nt: TGTGCCAGCCTAGGGGGGGATACCTACGAGCAGTACTTC
cdr3_aa: CASLGGDTYEQYF

v_call: TRBV20-1
clone_size: .
d_call: .
j_call: TRBJ2-2
cdr3_nt: TGCAGTGCTAGACTAGGGACCGGGGAGCTGTTTTTT
cdr3_aa: CSARLGTGELFF

v_call: TRBV3-1
clone_size: .
d_call: TRBD1
j_call: TRBJ2-5
cdr3_nt: TGTGCCAGCAGCCTCGAGGACAGGACAGAGACCCAGTACTTC
cdr3_aa: CASSLEDRTETQYF

v_call: TRBV29-1
clone_size: .
d_call: .
j_call: TRBJ1-3
cdr3_nt: TGCGGCGTTGAGGAGGGGGGAAACACCATATATTTT
cdr3_aa: CGVEEGGNTIYF

v_call: TRBV3-1
clone_size: .
d_call: TRBD1
j_call: TRBJ2-7
cdr3_nt: TGTGCCAGCAGCCAAGAGACAGGGACCTACAATGAGCAGTACTTC
cdr3_aa: CASSQETGTYNEQYF

v_call: TRBV7-9
clone_size: .
d_call: .
j_call: TRBJ1-4
cdr3_nt: TGTGCCAGCAGCCGACAGACAGATAATGAAAAACTGTTTTTT
cdr3_aa: CASSRQTDNEKLFF

v_call: TRBV20-1
clone_size: .
d_call: TRBD2
j_call: TRBJ2-7
cdr3_nt: TGCAGTGCTAGAGATGGAGGCGGGAGAGTCCCAACCTACGAGCAGTACTTC
cdr3_aa: CSARDGGGRVPTYEQYF

v_call: TRBV11-2
clone_size: .
d_call: .
j_call: TRBJ1-1
cdr3_nt: TGTGCCAGCAGCTTAGTATCGCCAGGGAACACTGAAGCTTTCTTT
cdr3_aa: CASSLVSPGNTEAFF